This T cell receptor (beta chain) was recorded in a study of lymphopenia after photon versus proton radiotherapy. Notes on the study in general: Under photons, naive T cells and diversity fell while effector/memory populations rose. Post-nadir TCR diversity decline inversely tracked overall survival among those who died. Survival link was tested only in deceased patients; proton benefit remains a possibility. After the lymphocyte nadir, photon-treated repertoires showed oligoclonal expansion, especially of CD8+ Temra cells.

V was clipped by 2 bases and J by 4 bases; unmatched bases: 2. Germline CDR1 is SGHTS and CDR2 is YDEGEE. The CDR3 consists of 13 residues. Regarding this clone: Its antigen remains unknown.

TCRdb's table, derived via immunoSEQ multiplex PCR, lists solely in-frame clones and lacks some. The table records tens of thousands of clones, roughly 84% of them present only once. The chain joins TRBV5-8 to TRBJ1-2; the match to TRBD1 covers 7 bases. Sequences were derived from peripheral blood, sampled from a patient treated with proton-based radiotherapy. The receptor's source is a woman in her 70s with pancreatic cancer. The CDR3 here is CASSFGQVYGYTF. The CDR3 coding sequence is TGTGCCAGCAGCTTCGGACAGGTCTATGGCTACACCTTC.